The rows below give T cell receptor beta chains drawn from one sample of a study of blood T cell repertoires in COVID-19. Assay used: immunoSEQ multiplex PCR; TCRdb lists only in-frame clones, some missing. The table records roughly 100,000 clones, 75% to 95% of them present only once. Sequencing was performed on peripheral blood. Receptors were obtained from a woman between 45 and 60 years old in a cohort sampled during active COVID-19. CDR3s include the opening cysteine and the closing phenylalanine or tryptophan. D genes are given only for firm matches.

j_call,d_call,v_call,cdr3_aa,cdr3_nt
TRBJ2-2,TRBD1,TRBV5-1,CASSLGGTDNTGELFF,TGCGCCAGCAGCTTGGGTGGGACAGATAACACCGGGGAGCTGTTTTTT
TRBJ1-4,NA,TRBV19,CASSVQGVTNEKLFF,TGTGCCAGTAGTGTTCAGGGTGTGACTAATGAAAAACTGTTTTTT
TRBJ1-2,NA,TRBV10-3,CAIRYQGKNGYTF,TGTGCCATCAGATACCAGGGGAAGAATGGCTACACCTTC
TRBJ1-4,TRBD1,TRBV28,CASSPSGGRREKLFF,TGTGCCAGCAGTCCGTCAGGGGGCCGTAGGGAAAAACTGTTTTTT
TRBJ1-2,NA,TRBV21-1,CASLSGRGNYGYTF,TGTGCCAGCCTATCGGGGAGGGGTAACTATGGCTACACCTTC
TRBJ1-6,NA,TRBV30,CAWNPGVRSPLHF,TGTGCCTGGAACCCCGGGGTTCGGTCACCCCTCCACTTT
TRBJ2-5,TRBD2,TRBV19,CASTPRLAPYQETQYF,TGTGCCAGTACCCCAAGACTAGCCCCGTACCAAGAGACCCAGTACTTC
TRBJ1-3,TRBD1,TRBV5-1,CASSLTPGTGSGNTIYF,TGCGCCAGCAGCTTGACCCCTGGGACAGGGTCTGGAAACACCATATATTTT
TRBJ2-3,NA,TRBV11-2,CASSFNSGTTSTDTQYF,TGTGCCAGCAGCTTTAATAGCGGAACGACTAGCACAGATACGCAGTATTTT
TRBJ1-4,NA,TRBV29-1,CSVAFLTEEKLFF,TGCAGCGTTGCCTTTTTGACTGAAGAAAAACTGTTTTTT
TRBJ2-7,NA,TRBV7-2,CASSLGAGVREQYF,TGTGCCAGCAGCTTGGGGGCAGGGGTAAGAGAGCAGTACTTC